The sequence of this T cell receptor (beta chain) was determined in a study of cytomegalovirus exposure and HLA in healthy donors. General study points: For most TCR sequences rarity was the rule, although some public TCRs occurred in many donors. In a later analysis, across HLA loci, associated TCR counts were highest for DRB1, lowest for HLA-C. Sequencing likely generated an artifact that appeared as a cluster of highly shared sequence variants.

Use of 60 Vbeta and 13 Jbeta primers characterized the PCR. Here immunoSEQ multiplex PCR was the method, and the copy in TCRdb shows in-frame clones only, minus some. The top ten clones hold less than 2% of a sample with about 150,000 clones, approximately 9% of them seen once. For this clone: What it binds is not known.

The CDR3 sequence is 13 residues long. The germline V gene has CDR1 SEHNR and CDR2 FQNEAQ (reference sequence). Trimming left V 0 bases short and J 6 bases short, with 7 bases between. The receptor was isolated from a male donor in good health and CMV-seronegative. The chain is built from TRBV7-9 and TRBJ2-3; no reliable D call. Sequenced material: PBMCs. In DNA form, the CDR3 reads TGTGCCAGCAGCTTAGCCGCAGTTGATACGCAGTATTTT. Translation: CASSLAAVDTQYF.